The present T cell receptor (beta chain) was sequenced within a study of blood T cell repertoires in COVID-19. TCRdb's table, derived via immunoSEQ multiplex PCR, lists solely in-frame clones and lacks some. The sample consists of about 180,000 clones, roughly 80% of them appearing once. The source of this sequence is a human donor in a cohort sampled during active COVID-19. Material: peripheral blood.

CDR3 region: CASSTTGSGNEQFF. CDR3 coding DNA: TGTGCCAGTAGTACGACAGGTTCGGGCAATGAGCAGTTCTTC. The V call is TRBV19, the J call TRBJ2-1; D may be TRBD1 (6 bases). V was clipped by 4 bases and J by 6 bases, with 13 bases between them. This CDR3 has 14 residues. The germline V gene encodes CDR1 LNHDA and CDR2 SQIVND (reference sequence).